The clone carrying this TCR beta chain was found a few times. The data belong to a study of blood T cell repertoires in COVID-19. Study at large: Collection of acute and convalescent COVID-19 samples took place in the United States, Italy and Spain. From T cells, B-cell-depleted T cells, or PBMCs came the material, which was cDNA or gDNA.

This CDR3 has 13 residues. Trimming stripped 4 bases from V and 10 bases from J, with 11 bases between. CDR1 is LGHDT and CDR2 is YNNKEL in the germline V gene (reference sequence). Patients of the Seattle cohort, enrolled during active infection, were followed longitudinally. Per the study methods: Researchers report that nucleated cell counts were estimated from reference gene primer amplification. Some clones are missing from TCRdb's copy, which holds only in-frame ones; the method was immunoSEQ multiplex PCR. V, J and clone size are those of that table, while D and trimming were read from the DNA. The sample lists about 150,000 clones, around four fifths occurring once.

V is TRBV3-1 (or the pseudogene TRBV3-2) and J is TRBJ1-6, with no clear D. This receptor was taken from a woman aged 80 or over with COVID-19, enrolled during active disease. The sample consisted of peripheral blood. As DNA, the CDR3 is TGTGCCAGCAGCCGAACAGAGGGATCACCCCTCCACTTT. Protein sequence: CASSRTEGSPLHF.